Listed here is a single T cell receptor (beta chain). The antigen is unknown. The naive CD8 subset, CD45RO-negative cells positively selected for CCR7, excluded terminally differentiated effector memory CD45RA+ cells. For every subset, genomic DNA was evenly distributed across several immunoSEQ plates. The repertoire was sequenced with immunoSEQ multiplex PCR; TCRdb's copy has only in-frame clones and lacks some. The repertoire has 1.5 million to 2.5 million clones, about 94% of them found once; the top ten carry roughly 1%. This specimen belongs to a study of shared clonotypes between healthy human individuals. Across the study: Aged 18 to 49, the donors were a couple of women and a few men.

Regarding the study as a whole: Memory subsets generally showed lower estimated richness than naive subsets.

The sequenced material came from naive CD8+ T cells sorted from blood. The receptor comes from a man aged 18 to 35 in good health.

This chain's CDR3 is CASSRLAGGPYEQFF. Here the CDR3 DNA reads TGCGCCAGCAGCCGACTAGCGGGAGGGCCGTATGAGCAGTTCTTC. This sequence joins TRBV4-1 and TRBJ2-1; 14 bases are a match to TRBD2. This CDR3 has 15 residues. J lost 8 bases, V lost 4 bases, and 4 bases had no gene match. Per germline, CDR1 MGHRA and CDR2 YSYEKL.